A single sample is the source of the 18 T cell receptor beta chains below, sequenced in a study of cytomegalovirus exposure and HLA in healthy donors. Primers: 60 Vbeta forward and 13 Jbeta reverse. Sequencing was performed with immunoSEQ multiplex PCR; in TCRdb, only in-frame clones are kept and a portion is missing. The sample has approximately 150,000 clones, more than 65% seen once. The sequencing input was PBMCs. All receptors come from a man between 45 and 60 years old in good health and CMV-seropositive.

The chain combines TRBV6-1 with TRBJ1-1; 7 nucleotides match TRBD1. The V segment lost 0 bases and the J segment 0 bases; nucleotides outside the gene matches: 7. This CDR3 spans 17 amino acids. Germline CDR1 MNHNS, CDR2 SASEGT. The CDR3 spells CASSEAWTGDLNTEAFF. The CDR3 DNA sequence: TGTGCCAGCAGTGAAGCGTGGACAGGAGACTTGAACACTGAAGCTTTCTTT.

This chain uses TRBV6-5 with TRBJ2-2; TRBD2 is a possible D gene (6 bases). Germline V CDR1 and CDR2: MNHEY, SVGAGI. The CDR3 has 13 amino acids. With 8 bases removed from V and 0 bases from J, the gap between germline ends came to 7 bases. The DNA of the CDR3 is TGTGCCAGCGGGGGGACGAACACCGGGGAGCTGTTTTTT. The encoded protein is CASGGTNTGELFF.

Worth noting for this clone: Additional DNA sequences in this sample encode the identical CDR3. The chain links TRBV5-1 to TRBJ2-7; a weak D match, TRBD2 (5 bases). V was trimmed by 0 bases and J by 4 bases, leaving 11 bases between them. The CDR3 contains 14 residues. Germline CDR1 is SGHRS and CDR2 is YFSETQ. The chain's CDR3 is CASSLGGTGYEQYF. In DNA form, the CDR3 reads TGCGCCAGCAGCTTGGGCGGTACGGGATACGAGCAGTACTTC.

The gene calls are TRBV23-1 and TRBJ2-1; D possibly corresponds to TRBD2 (6 bases). TRBV23-1 is an ORF, with its function uncertain. The CDR3 extends over 15 amino acids. V dropped 2 bases and J dropped 7 bases, with 15 bases sitting between them. CDR3 nucleotides: TGCGCCAGCAGTCAAGGACCGTTCGGGGGAAATGAGCAGTTCTTC. This translates into CASSQGPFGGNEQFF.

The rearrangement uses TRBV7-2 and TRBJ1-2; 7 bases line up with TRBD1. J gave up 7 bases and V 1 base, and 6 bases lay outside the gene matches. Germline V gene sequence: CDR1 SGHTA, CDR2 FQGNSA. The CDR3 sequence is 14 residues long. The CDR3 is CASSLGGGLRGYTF. The CDR3 DNA reads as TGTGCCAGCAGCTTAGGAGGGGGCCTACGTGGCTACACCTTC.

The chain links TRBV28 to TRBJ1-1; perhaps TRBD1 as D (6 bases). The CDR3 spans 13 residues. The germline V gene encodes CDR1 MDHEN and CDR2 SYDVKM. Trimming cost V 9 bases and J 1 base, with 12 bases left between them. CDR3 sequence: CASDRYRNTEAFF. The CDR3 DNA reads as TGTGCCAGTGACAGGTATAGGAACACTGAAGCTTTCTTT.

CDR3 coding DNA: TGCGCCAGCAGCTGGAACACAGGGCTCTCCTACAATGAGCAGTTCTTC. Its protein product is CASSWNTGLSYNEQFF. The chain joins TRBV5-1 to TRBJ2-1, with D perhaps TRBD1 (6 bases). Trimming took 3 bases from V and 0 from J, leaving 13 bases between them. Germline loops: CDR1 SGHRS, CDR2 YFSETQ. The CDR3 runs 16 residues.

The J gene is TRBJ2-1, the V gene TRBV2; 11 bases fit TRBD2. The ends lost 6 bases at V and 2 bases at J; junction bases unmatched: 6. CDR1 SNHLY and CDR2 FYNNEI come from the germline V gene. The CDR3 covers 16 residues. The CDR3 sequence is CASRTTSGSPYNEQFF. The DNA for the CDR3 is TGTGCCAGCAGAACAACTAGCGGGAGCCCCTACAATGAGCAGTTCTTC.

The V and J genes are TRBV11-2 and TRBJ1-3; TRBD1 aligns across 7 bases. The germline V gene encodes CDR1 SGHAT and CDR2 FQNNGV. Trimming at V came to 5 bases and at J to 6 bases, leaving 10 bases not matched to a gene. The CDR3 runs to 15 residues. For the CDR3, the DNA is TGTGCCAGCAGCCCCGACAGGGTGAGGGCAAACACCATATATTTT. As protein: CASSPDRVRANTIYF.

This clone was seen only once. The V gene is TRBV5-1, the J gene TRBJ2-3; 8 bases map to TRBD2. Per the germline V gene, CDR1 is SGHRS and CDR2 is YFSETQ. This CDR3 contains 14 residues. J lost 1 base, V lost 4 bases, and 2 bases had no gene match. The CDR3, as DNA: TGCGCCAGCAGCGATAGCGGGGGCACAGATACGCAGTATTTT. Translated: CASSDSGGTDTQYF.

V is TRBV10-3 and J is TRBJ2-3, with TRBD2 matching over 13 bases. The CDR3 is made up of 15 amino acids. V shed 4 bases and J 3 bases; nucleotides not matched to a gene: 1. Per germline, CDR1 ENHRY and CDR2 SYGVKD. Here the CDR3 reads CAISGGLAGTDTQYF. The CDR3 DNA reads as TGTGCCATCAGTGGGGGACTAGCGGGAACAGATACGCAGTATTTT.

V and J are TRBV7-3 and TRBJ2-5, with TRBD2 as a possible D gene (5 bases). The V gene's germline CDR1 is SGHTA and CDR2 FQGTGA. The CDR3 consists of 15 residues. The V end lost 4 bases, the J end lost 5 bases, and 17 bases lay between the germline ends. The CDR3 DNA reads TGTGCCAGCAGCTCCTCCGGACTTCCCGGGGAGACCCAGTACTTC. Amino acid sequence: CASSSSGLPGETQYF. The full variable domain, its missing parts supplied by reference TRBV7-3 and TRBJ2-5, is GAGVSQTPSNKVTEKGKYVELRCDPISGHTALYWYRQSLGQGPEFLIYFQGTGAADDSGLPNDRFFAVRPEGSVSTLKIQRTERGDSAVYLCASSSSGLPGETQYFGPGTRLLVL.

The chain carries TRBV5-1 and TRBJ2-5; possibly TRBD2 for D (5 bases). Trimming took off 4 bases at V and 2 bases at J, with 15 bases between the two ends. CDR3 length equals 15 residues. Germline V gene lookup returns CDR1 SGHRS and CDR2 YFSETQ. Here the CDR3 reads CASSGGRSGQETQYF. CDR3 in DNA: TGCGCCAGCAGCGGCGGCAGGAGCGGACAAGAGACCCAGTACTTC.

This clone has a handful of counts. The chain uses TRBV5-6 and TRBJ2-7, with D maybe TRBD1 (5 bases). Trimming pared 4 bases from V and 2 bases from J, leaving 16 bases between. CDR1 is SGHDT, CDR2 YYEEEE, per germline. The CDR3 runs 15 residues. The CDR3 here is CASSPTSGNPYEQYF. CDR3 coding DNA: TGTGCCAGCAGCCCTACCTCAGGGAACCCCTACGAGCAGTACTTC.

The rearrangement uses TRBV18 and TRBJ1-2; TRBD1 might be the D (5 bases). The ends were cut back, 8 bases at V and 4 bases at J, with 20 bases in the middle. Germline V gives CDR1 KGHSH, CDR2 LQKENI. This CDR3 spans 15 amino acids. Here the CDR3 DNA reads TGTGCCAGCGCCCGGGGGTTGGGCTTCGGCTATGGCTACACCTTC. It yields the protein CASARGLGFGYGYTF.

This chain uses TRBV11-1 with TRBJ2-1; 12 positions agree with TRBD2. The junction had 5 bases not matched to a gene; V was cut back by 5 bases and J by 6 bases. This CDR3 is built from 15 residues. Per the germline V gene, CDR1 is SGHAT and CDR2 is FQDESV (reference sequence). In DNA, the CDR3 is TGTGCCAGCAGCCGACTAGCGGGGGTCCTCAATGAGCAGTTCTTC. It codes for CASSRLAGVLNEQFF.

V usage is TRBV4-1 and J usage is TRBJ2-2; D not certain. The CDR3 is 17 amino acids. Germline V gene data show CDR1 as MGHRA and CDR2 as YSYEKL. V dropped 4 bases and J dropped 0 bases, with 15 bases sitting between them. This CDR3 reads CASSLFFDTANTGELFF. CDR3 DNA: TGCGCCAGCAGCCTATTCTTTGACACCGCGAACACCGGGGAGCTGTTTTTT.

This clone was seen a single time. The V and J genes are TRBV28 and TRBJ2-7; D is ambiguous. The CDR3 has 13 residues. Germline V lookup: CDR1 MDHEN, CDR2 SYDVKM. V dropped 3 bases and J dropped 0 bases, with 6 bases sitting between them. The CDR3 bases are TGTGCCAGCAGTTTCGGTCCCTCCTACGAGCAGTACTTC. It encodes CASSFGPSYEQYF.